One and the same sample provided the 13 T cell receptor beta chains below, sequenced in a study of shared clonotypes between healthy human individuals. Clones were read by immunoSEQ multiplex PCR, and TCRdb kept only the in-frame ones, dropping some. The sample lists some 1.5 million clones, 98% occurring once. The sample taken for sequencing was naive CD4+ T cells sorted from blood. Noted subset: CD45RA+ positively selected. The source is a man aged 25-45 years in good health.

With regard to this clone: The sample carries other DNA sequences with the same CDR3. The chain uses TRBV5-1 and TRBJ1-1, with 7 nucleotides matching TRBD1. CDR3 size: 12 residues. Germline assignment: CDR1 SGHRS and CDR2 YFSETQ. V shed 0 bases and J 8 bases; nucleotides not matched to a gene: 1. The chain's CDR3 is CASSLDRGEAFF. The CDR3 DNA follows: TGCGCCAGCAGCTTGGACAGGGGAGAAGCTTTCTTT.

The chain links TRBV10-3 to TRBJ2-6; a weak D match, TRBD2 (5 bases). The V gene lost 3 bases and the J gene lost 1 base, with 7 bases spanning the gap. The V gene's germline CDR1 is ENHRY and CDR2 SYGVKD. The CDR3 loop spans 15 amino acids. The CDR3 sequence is CAISDSGSGANVLTF. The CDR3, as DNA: TGTGCCATCAGTGACAGCGGATCTGGGGCCAACGTCCTGACTTTC.

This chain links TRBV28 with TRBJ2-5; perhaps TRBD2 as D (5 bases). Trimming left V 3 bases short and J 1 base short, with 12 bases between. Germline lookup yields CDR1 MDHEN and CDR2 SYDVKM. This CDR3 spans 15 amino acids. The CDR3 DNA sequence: TGTGCCAGCAGTTTCATTTCGGGAACCCAAGAGACCCAGTACTTC. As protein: CASSFISGTQETQYF.

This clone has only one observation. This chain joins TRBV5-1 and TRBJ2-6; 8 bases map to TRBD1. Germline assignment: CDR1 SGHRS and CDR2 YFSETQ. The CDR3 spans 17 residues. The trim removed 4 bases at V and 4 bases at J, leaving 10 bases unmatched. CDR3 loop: CASSVGTGRNGANVLTF. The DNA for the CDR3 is TGCGCCAGCAGCGTCGGGACAGGCCGAAACGGGGCCAACGTCCTGACTTTC. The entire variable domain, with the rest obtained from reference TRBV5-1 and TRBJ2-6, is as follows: KAGVTQTPRYLIKTRGQQVTLSCSPISGHRSVSWYQQTPGQGLQFLFEYFSETQRNKGNFPGRFSGRQFSNSRSEMNVSTLELGDSALYLCASSVGTGRNGANVLTFGAGSRLTVL.

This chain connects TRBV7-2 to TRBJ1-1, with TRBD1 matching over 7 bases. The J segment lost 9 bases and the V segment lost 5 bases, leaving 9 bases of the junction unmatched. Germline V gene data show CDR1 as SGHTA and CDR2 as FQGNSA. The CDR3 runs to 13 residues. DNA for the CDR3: TGTGCCAGCAGCATGATTCAACAGGGGCAAGCTTTCTTT. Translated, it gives CASSMIQQGQAFF.

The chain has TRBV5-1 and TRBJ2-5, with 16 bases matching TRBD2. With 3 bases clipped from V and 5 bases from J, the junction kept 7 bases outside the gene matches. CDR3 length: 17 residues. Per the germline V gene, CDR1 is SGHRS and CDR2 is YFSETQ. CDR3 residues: CASSSGLAGGPPETQYF. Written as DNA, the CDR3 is TGCGCCAGCAGCTCGGGACTAGCGGGAGGGCCCCCGGAGACCCAGTACTTC.

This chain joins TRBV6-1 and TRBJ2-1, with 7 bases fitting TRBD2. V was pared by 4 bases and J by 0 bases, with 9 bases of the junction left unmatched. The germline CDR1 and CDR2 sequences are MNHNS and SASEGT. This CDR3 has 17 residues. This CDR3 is CASSGGSAGVSYNEQFF. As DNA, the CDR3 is TGTGCCAGCAGTGGGGGATCGGCGGGGGTCTCCTACAATGAGCAGTTCTTC.

The CDR3 DNA sequence: TGTGCCAGCAGCCGCCGCGTGGTCCGGGACGACGCCTACGAGCAGTACTTC. Its translation: CASSRRVVRDDAYEQYF. The chain has TRBV7-2 and TRBJ2-7; D tentatively fits TRBD1 or TRBD2 (5 bases each). The V end was cut by 5 bases, the J end by 2 bases, with 22 bases between. The CDR3 is 17 residues long. Germline assignment: CDR1 SGHTA and CDR2 FQGNSA.

CDR3 DNA: TGTGCCAGCAGCTTAGGACTAGCGGGAGTGCGCCTGGGCGAGCAGTACTTC. Protein sequence: CASSLGLAGVRLGEQYF. The V and J genes are TRBV7-6 and TRBJ2-7; 12 bases are shared with TRBD2. Germline V gene sequence: CDR1 SGHVS, CDR2 FNYEAQ. V dropped 1 base and J dropped 6; count of bases not matched to a gene: 10. This CDR3 contains 17 residues.

Here the CDR3 DNA reads TGCAGCGCTGGGACTAGCGATACGCAGTATTTT. Encoded protein: CSAGTSDTQYF. The chain joins TRBV29-1 to TRBJ2-3, with 9 bases lining up with TRBD2. Per the germline V gene, CDR1 is SQVTM and CDR2 is ANQGSEA. This CDR3 comprises 11 residues. Trimming removed 7 bases from V and 6 bases from J; junction bases left unmatched: 2.

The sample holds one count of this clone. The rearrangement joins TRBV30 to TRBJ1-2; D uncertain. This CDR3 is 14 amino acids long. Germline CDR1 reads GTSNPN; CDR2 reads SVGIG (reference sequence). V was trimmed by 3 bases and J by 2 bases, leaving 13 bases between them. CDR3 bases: TGTGCCTGGAGCCTCCTCTTGGGAAACTATGGCTACACCTTC. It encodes CAWSLLLGNYGYTF. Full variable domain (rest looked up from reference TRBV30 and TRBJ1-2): SQTIHQWPATLVQPVGSPLSLECTVEGTSNPNLYWYRQAAGRGLQLLFYSVGIGQISSEVPQNLSASRPQDRQFILSSKKLLLSDSGFYLCAWSLLLGNYGYTFGSGTRLTVV.

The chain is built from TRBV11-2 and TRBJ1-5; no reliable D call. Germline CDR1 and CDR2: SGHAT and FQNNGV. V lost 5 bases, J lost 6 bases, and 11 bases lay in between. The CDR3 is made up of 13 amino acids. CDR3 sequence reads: CASSREPGQPQHF. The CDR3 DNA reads TGTGCCAGCAGCCGGGAACCCGGTCAGCCCCAGCATTTT.

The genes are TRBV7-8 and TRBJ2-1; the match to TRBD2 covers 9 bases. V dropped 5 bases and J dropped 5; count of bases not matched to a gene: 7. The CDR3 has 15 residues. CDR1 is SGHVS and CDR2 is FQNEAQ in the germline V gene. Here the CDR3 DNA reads TGTGCCAGCAGCCCCCAGCGGGAGGTAAACAATGAGCAGTTCTTC. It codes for CASSPQREVNNEQFF.